This T cell receptor (beta chain) was documented in a study of cytomegalovirus exposure and HLA in healthy donors. CDR1 SGHVS and CDR2 FQNEAQ come from the germline V gene. V lost 5 bases and J 4 bases, leaving 18 bases between the germline ends. The CDR3 consists of 15 residues. The study ran its PCR with 60 Vbeta and 13 Jbeta primers. Data came from immunoSEQ multiplex PCR; TCRdb stores just in-frame clones and leaves some out. The sample records roughly 170,000 clones, roughly 80% being singletons. Input material: PBMCs. The chain couples TRBV7-8 to TRBJ2-7; a possible D gene is TRBD2 (6 bases). The TCR comes from a man younger than 30 in good health and CMV-seronegative. Written as DNA, the CDR3 is TGTGCCAGCAGCCCTGAACTAGCCCCGGGATACGAGCAGTACTTC. It codes for CASSPELAPGYEQYF.